Sequencing of this T cell receptor (beta chain) was carried out in a study of T cells after yellow fever vaccination. Overall study findings and caveats: Just a small share of clonotypes turned up in the CD4 compartment as well as the CD8 compartment.

Germline V gene sequence: CDR1 SGHRS, CDR2 YFSETQ. This CDR3 region has 12 residues. V gave up 1 base and J gave up 3 bases, with 4 bases separating them. This clonotype came up many times. Antigen unknown. Template switching by 5'RACE produced TCR cDNA, adding a universal primer site and UMIs. TCRdb analysed the 5' RACE reads with MiXCR anew, one entry per CDR3 protein. In the table there are some 500,000 distinct CDR3 sequences, roughly 14% of which are singletons. This clonotype was obtained from a man younger than 45 who received the YFV17D yellow fever vaccine. This rearrangement joins TRBV5-1 to TRBJ2-5; the D is unclear. Material: PBMCs, obtained on the day of the yellow fever booster vaccination. CDR3 coding DNA: TGCGCCAGCAGCTTGTTGGAAGAGACCCAGTACTTC. Translation gives CASSLLEETQYF.